This T cell receptor (beta chain) is from a study of T cell changes during pregnancy in multiple sclerosis. Sequencing was performed with immunoSEQ multiplex PCR; in TCRdb, only in-frame clones are kept and a portion is missing. Of about 61,000 clones in the sample, 88% were seen once. The CDR3 is made up of 15 amino acids. Germline V lookup: CDR1 SQVTM, CDR2 ANQGSEA. V dropped 4 bases and J dropped 5; count of bases not matched to a gene: 9. The sequencing used peripheral blood, collected in the first trimester of pregnancy. This clonotype was sampled from a female donor with multiple sclerosis, enrolled in a pregnancy study. This chain connects TRBV29-1 to TRBJ2-5; 11 nucleotides align to TRBD1. The CDR3 loop is CSVARDRGELETQYF. CDR3 coding DNA: TGCAGCGTTGCGAGGGACAGGGGGGAATTGGAGACCCAGTACTTC.